The present entry profiles one TCR beta chain with its context. What it recognizes is unknown. Preparation of the bulk TCR libraries relied on previously described methods and listed TCR primers. TCRdb itself ran the PCR reads through MiXCR, one entry per CDR3 protein. The sample contains roughly 90,000 distinct CDR3 sequences, roughly 25% of which appear only once. Germline values: CDR1 MNHEY, CDR2 SVGEGT. Trimming removed 7 bases from V and 0 bases from J, with 21 bases in between. The CDR3 is 17 amino acids. This sample stems from a study of molecular identifiers for immune sequencing clone quantification. The wider study: Replicate runs used RNA from approximately 20,000 or 98,000 naive CD8 cells, which was split five ways into aliquots, and four of those aliquots were then sequenced.

Naive CD8 T cells were sorted as CD8+CD4-CCR7+CD45RA+. Points from the study as a whole: The study found clones above 20 RNA copies held over 99% of effector molecules and under 1% in naive cells.

This clonotype was obtained from a human donor in good health. Some libraries in this study had Jurkat cell RNA spiked in. The chain carries TRBV6-2 or TRBV6-3 and TRBJ2-5; TRBD2 is a possible D gene (6 bases). The sequenced sample was naive CD8+ T cells from blood, with Jurkat cell RNA spiked in. Specified subset: FACS-sorted CD8+CD4-CCR7+CD45RA+ naive T cells. DNA of the CDR3: TGTGCCAGCACCATAGACCTGTTAGCGGTGTACCAAGAGACCCAGTACTTC. This sequence encodes CASTIDLLAVYQETQYF.